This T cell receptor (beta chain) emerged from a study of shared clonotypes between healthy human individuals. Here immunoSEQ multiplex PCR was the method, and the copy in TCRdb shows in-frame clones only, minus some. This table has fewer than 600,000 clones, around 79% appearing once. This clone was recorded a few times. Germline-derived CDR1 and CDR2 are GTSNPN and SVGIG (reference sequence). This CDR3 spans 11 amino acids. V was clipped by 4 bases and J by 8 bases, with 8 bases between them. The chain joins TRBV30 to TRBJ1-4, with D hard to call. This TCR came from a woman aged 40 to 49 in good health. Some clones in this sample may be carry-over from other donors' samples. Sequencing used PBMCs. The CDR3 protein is CAWTPGEKLFF. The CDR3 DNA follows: TGTGCCTGGACCCCGGGGGAAAAACTGTTTTTT.